This T cell receptor beta chain originates from a study of T cell repertoires in cytomegalovirus infection. About the study: Evidence of both CMV infection and a matching HLA type came from public TCR beta signatures. Study-wide points: Public TCR beta family frequency separated CMV-and-HLA carriers, including in an independent cohort.

Trimming cost V 2 bases and J 5 bases, with 10 bases left between them. CDR3 length: 14 residues. Germline V CDR1 and CDR2: SNHLY, FYNNEI. MiXCR, run by TCRdb on the reads, gives a single entry per CDR3 protein. The data hold hundreds of thousands of distinct CDR3 sequences, with about 33% observed a single time. A remark on this clonotype: The target antigen is unknown.

The sequence derives from a human donor in good health (CMV status not recorded). Some clones in this sample may be carry-over from other donors' samples. The sequences come from cultured CD8+ T cells from PBMCs, collected from culture after CMV antigen stimulation. The J gene is TRBJ1-5, the V gene TRBV2; TRBD1 might be the D (6 bases). The CDR3 sequence is CASSERTEHQPQHF. The CDR3 DNA sequence: TGTGCCAGCAGTGAACGGACAGAGCATCAGCCCCAGCATTTT.